Listed below are T cell receptor beta chains from one sample, sequenced in a study of T cell responses to AZD1222 COVID-19 vaccine. Measured with immunoSEQ multiplex PCR; TCRdb has only the in-frame clones, and not every one. The sample gives more than 95,000 clones, 85% to 95% of which show up once; 2.5% to 3.5% is in the top ten. The input for sequencing was peripheral blood, taken on day 0 of AZD1222 vaccination. These receptors all stem from an adult in good health. CDR3s include the opening cysteine and the closing phenylalanine or tryptophan. A D gene is named only where the DNA matches it firmly. Clone size is given for some rows only: seen once, a few or many times, or a class if the clone is expanded.

V gene: TRBV2; D gene: -; clone size: -; J gene: TRBJ2-1; CDR3 protein: CASIRAPSYNEQFF; CDR3 DNA: TGTGCCAGCATCCGGGCCCCCTCCTACAATGAGCAGTTCTTC
V gene: TRBV29-1; D gene: TRBD2; clone size: -; J gene: TRBJ2-3; CDR3 protein: CSVVEAGVSTDTQYF; CDR3 DNA: TGCAGCGTTGTCGAGGCGGGAGTCTCGACAGATACGCAGTATTTT
V gene: TRBV9; D gene: -; clone size: -; J gene: TRBJ1-1; CDR3 protein: CASSVEDTEAFF; CDR3 DNA: TGTGCCAGCAGCGTAGAGGACACTGAAGCTTTCTTT
V gene: TRBV6-1; D gene: TRBD2; clone size: -; J gene: TRBJ2-1; CDR3 protein: CASSGRTSGIFNEQFF; CDR3 DNA: TGTGCCAGCAGTGGTCGGACTAGCGGGATTTTCAATGAGCAGTTCTTC
V gene: TRBV9; D gene: -; clone size: -; J gene: TRBJ1-2; CDR3 protein: CASSVGTNYGYTF; CDR3 DNA: TGTGCCAGCAGCGTGGGGACTAACTATGGCTACACCTTC
V gene: TRBV28; D gene: TRBD2; clone size: -; J gene: TRBJ2-2; CDR3 protein: CASSLHGGLAGVNTGELFF; CDR3 DNA: TGTGCCAGCAGTTTACACGGAGGACTAGCGGGAGTAAACACCGGGGAGCTGTTTTTT
V gene: TRBV2; D gene: -; clone size: -; J gene: TRBJ1-3; CDR3 protein: CASRDMGLTGNTIYF; CDR3 DNA: TGTGCCAGCAGGGATATGGGACTTACTGGAAACACCATATATTTT
V gene: TRBV11-2; D gene: TRBD2; clone size: -; J gene: TRBJ2-7; CDR3 protein: CASSFRQVPYLAGGNEQYF; CDR3 DNA: TGTGCCAGCAGCTTCAGACAGGTCCCTTACTTAGCGGGAGGGAACGAGCAGTACTTC
V gene: TRBV5-5; D gene: TRBD1; clone size: -; J gene: TRBJ1-5; CDR3 protein: CASSSTGGLSNQPQHF; CDR3 DNA: TGTGCCAGCAGCTCGACAGGGGGACTTAGCAATCAGCCCCAGCATTTT
V gene: TRBV28; D gene: TRBD2; clone size: -; J gene: TRBJ2-5; CDR3 protein: CASLGGRETQYF; CDR3 DNA: TGTGCCAGCTTGGGCGGGAGAGAGACCCAGTACTTC
V gene: TRBV4-1; D gene: -; clone size: -; J gene: TRBJ1-6; CDR3 protein: CASSQEWFGYNSPLHF; CDR3 DNA: TGCGCCAGCAGCCAAGAATGGTTTGGGTATAATTCACCCCTCCACTTT
V gene: TRBV11-2; D gene: -; clone size: -; J gene: TRBJ2-5; CDR3 protein: CASSSPRGGWTQYF; CDR3 DNA: TGTGCCAGCAGCTCCCCCAGGGGCGGGTGGACCCAGTACTTC
V gene: TRBV7-2; D gene: TRBD2; clone size: -; J gene: TRBJ2-5; CDR3 protein: CASSLMAGVETQYF; CDR3 DNA: TGTGCCAGCAGCTTAATGGCGGGAGTGGAGACCCAGTACTTC
V gene: TRBV21-1; D gene: -; clone size: -; J gene: TRBJ1-6; CDR3 protein: CASSPGTPYNSPLHF; CDR3 DNA: TGTGCCAGCAGTCCCGGGACACCTTATAATTCACCCCTCCACTTT
V gene: TRBV5-1; D gene: TRBD1; clone size: -; J gene: TRBJ1-1; CDR3 protein: CASSSAPTGGSGEAFF; CDR3 DNA: TGCGCCAGCAGTTCGGCCCCGACAGGGGGGTCCGGTGAAGCTTTCTTT
V gene: TRBV20-1; D gene: -; clone size: -; J gene: TRBJ1-2; CDR3 protein: CSASDRDYGYTF; CDR3 DNA: TGCAGTGCTAGTGATCGCGACTATGGCTACACCTTC
V gene: TRBV28; D gene: -; clone size: -; J gene: TRBJ1-5; CDR3 protein: CASSFGGKGGNQPQHF; CDR3 DNA: TGTGCCAGCAGTTTTGGGGGAAAGGGGGGCAATCAGCCCCAGCATTTT
V gene: TRBV5-1; D gene: -; clone size: -; J gene: TRBJ2-5; CDR3 protein: CASALGAYQETQYF; CDR3 DNA: TGCGCCAGCGCCCTTGGTGCCTACCAAGAGACCCAGTACTTC
V gene: TRBV3-1/TRBV3-2; D gene: TRBD1; clone size: -; J gene: TRBJ1-5; CDR3 protein: CASSQSPYRGDQPQHF; CDR3 DNA: TGTGCCAGCAGCCAGAGCCCCTACAGGGGAGATCAGCCCCAGCATTTT
V gene: TRBV19; D gene: -; clone size: -; J gene: TRBJ2-3; CDR3 protein: CASSIGRGLGTDTQYF; CDR3 DNA: TGTGCCAGTAGTATAGGGAGGGGGCTAGGCACAGATACGCAGTATTTT
V gene: TRBV5-1; D gene: -; clone size: -; J gene: TRBJ2-4; CDR3 protein: CASSLVGELGNIQYF; CDR3 DNA: TGCGCCAGCAGCTTGGTGGGGGAGCTGGGTAACATTCAGTACTTC
V gene: TRBV3-1/TRBV3-2; D gene: TRBD2; clone size: once; J gene: TRBJ2-3; CDR3 protein: CASRFLAGGSPDTQYF; CDR3 DNA: TGTGCCAGCAGGTTTCTAGCGGGAGGTTCCCCAGATACGCAGTATTTT
V gene: TRBV24-1; D gene: TRBD1; clone size: -; J gene: TRBJ2-5; CDR3 protein: CATSEGRQGKETQYF; CDR3 DNA: TGTGCCACCAGTGAGGGAAGACAGGGCAAAGAGACCCAGTACTTC
V gene: TRBV5-4; D gene: -; clone size: -; J gene: TRBJ2-5; CDR3 protein: CASSFQAQETQYF; CDR3 DNA: TGTGCCAGCAGCTTCCAAGCCCAAGAGACCCAGTACTTC
V gene: TRBV27; D gene: -; clone size: -; J gene: TRBJ1-2; CDR3 protein: CASRGPGYGYTF; CDR3 DNA: TGTGCCAGCAGAGGCCCGGGCTATGGCTACACCTTC
V gene: TRBV7-6; D gene: -; clone size: -; J gene: TRBJ2-7; CDR3 protein: CASSHRRQNSYEQYF; CDR3 DNA: TGTGCCAGCAGCCATAGGCGGCAGAACTCCTACGAGCAGTACTTC
V gene: TRBV16; D gene: -; clone size: -; J gene: TRBJ2-2; CDR3 protein: CASSHSLRTGELFF; CDR3 DNA: TGTGCCAGCAGCCATTCTTTACGTACGGGGGAGCTGTTTTTT
V gene: TRBV5-1; D gene: -; clone size: -; J gene: TRBJ1-2; CDR3 protein: CASSLGGALGYTF; CDR3 DNA: TGCGCCAGCAGCTTGGGGGGCGCGCTTGGCTACACCTTC
V gene: TRBV25-1; D gene: -; clone size: few; J gene: TRBJ1-4; CDR3 protein: CASSVGPLNEKLFF; CDR3 DNA: TGTGCCAGCAGTGTGGGACCGCTTAATGAAAAACTGTTTTTT
V gene: TRBV9; D gene: -; clone size: -; J gene: TRBJ1-4; CDR3 protein: CASSGGAASGNEKLFF; CDR3 DNA: TGTGCCAGCAGCGGGGGAGCTGCTAGCGGTAATGAAAAACTGTTTTTT
V gene: TRBV12-3/TRBV12-4; D gene: TRBD1; clone size: few; J gene: TRBJ2-2; CDR3 protein: CAGQDIQAGELFF; CDR3 DNA: TGTGCCGGACAGGACATACAAGCCGGGGAGCTGTTTTTT